The entry that follows covers one T cell receptor (beta chain) sequence. The V end lost 4 bases, the J end lost 4 bases, and 17 bases lay between the germline ends. Germline CDR1 SGHVS, CDR2 FQNEAQ. CDR3 length: 16 amino acids. The data were obtained in a study of blood T cell repertoires in COVID-19. Study summary: COVID-19 samples collected from the United States, Italy and Spain covered acute and convalescent phases. The cDNA or gDNA used as material had been derived from T cells, B-cell-depleted T cells, or PBMCs.

The authors' processing: Counts of nucleated cells, estimated from reference gene primer amplification, were obtained. TCRdb's table, derived via immunoSEQ multiplex PCR, lists solely in-frame clones and lacks some. The V and J calls and the clone size are those of that table, but D and trimming were determined from the DNA. The repertoire holds 140,000 or so clones, with around 87% as singletons. The rearrangement links TRBV7-8 to TRBJ2-1; TRBD2 might be the D (6 bases). This clonotype was obtained from a human donor in a cohort sampled during active COVID-19. Material: peripheral blood. CDR3: CASSSAPAGSYNEQFF. CDR3 DNA: TGTGCCAGCAGCTCCGCCCCGGCGGGGTCATACAATGAGCAGTTCTTC. Full variable domain (missing parts from reference TRBV7-8 and TRBJ2-1): GAGVSQSPRYKVAKRGQDVALRCDPISGHVSLFWYQQALGQGPEFLTYFQNEAQLDKSGLPSDRFFAERPEGSVSTLKIQRTQQEDSAVYLCASSSAPAGSYNEQFFGPGTRLTVL.